Detailed here is one T cell receptor beta chain. The record originates from a study of blood T cell repertoires in COVID-19. Study summary: Some COVID-19 samples were acute and others convalescent; all came from the United States, Italy and Spain. PBMCs, B-cell-depleted T cells, or T cells were the source of the cDNA or gDNA that made up the material.

Per the original methods: How many nucleated cells were present was estimated from reference gene primer amplification. The data were produced by immunoSEQ multiplex PCR, yet TCRdb's version contains in-frame clones alone and is incomplete. D and trimming were read from the DNA, whereas the V and J calls and clone size are those reported in that table. In the table there are just over 20,000 clones, under 90% of which are singletons. This clonotype originated in a middle-aged man with active COVID-19. The sample comprised peripheral blood.

The CDR3 region is CASSPASGGGADTQYF. For the CDR3, the DNA is TGTGCCAGCTCACCGGCCTCTGGCGGGGGGGCAGATACGCAGTATTTT. V usage is TRBV18 and J usage is TRBJ2-3, with TRBD2 identical over 9 bases. The CDR3 contains 16 residues. CDR1 is KGHSH, CDR2 LQKENI, per germline. The V gene end was trimmed by 3 bases and the J gene end by 4 bases; junction bases not matched to a gene: 8.